A selection of T cell receptor beta chains follows, all from one sample in a study of T cell responses to AZD1222 COVID-19 vaccine. The repertoire was sequenced with immunoSEQ multiplex PCR; TCRdb's copy has only in-frame clones and lacks some. The repertoire holds about 120,000 clones, with roughly 92% as singletons. This sample comprised peripheral blood, obtained 28 days after the second AZD1222 dose. These receptor sequences come from an adult who received the AZD1222 COVID-19 vaccine. Both conserved end residues are part of each CDR3. The order of the fields is V gene, D gene, J gene, clone size, CDR3 DNA, CDR3 protein. The D gene is left open where the match is weak. For some rows the clone size is stated as once, few or many, or as a class when expanded; others skip it.

v_call: TRBV6-5; d_call: .; j_call: TRBJ1-5; clone_size: few; cdr3_nt: TGTGCCAGCAGCTCACATCAACCCCAGCATTTT; cdr3_aa: CASSSHQPQHF
v_call: TRBV6-5; d_call: TRBD2; j_call: TRBJ2-1; clone_size: .; cdr3_nt: TGTGCCAGCAGTTACTCGAAAGGGACTACTTACAATGAGCAGTTCTTC; cdr3_aa: CASSYSKGTTYNEQFF
v_call: TRBV28; d_call: .; j_call: TRBJ1-1; clone_size: .; cdr3_nt: TGTGCCAGCAGTTTGGTTTCGGATATGAACACTGAAGCTTTCTTT; cdr3_aa: CASSLVSDMNTEAFF
v_call: TRBV12-3/TRBV12-4; d_call: .; j_call: TRBJ2-1; clone_size: .; cdr3_nt: TGTGCCAGCAGTCCCATGGGCCACTATGAGCAGTTCTTC; cdr3_aa: CASSPMGHYEQFF
v_call: TRBV19; d_call: .; j_call: TRBJ1-5; clone_size: .; cdr3_nt: TGTGCCAGTATTGTAGGGGGTATGAGCAATCAGCCCCAGCATTTT; cdr3_aa: CASIVGGMSNQPQHF
v_call: TRBV6-4; d_call: .; j_call: TRBJ1-2; clone_size: .; cdr3_nt: TGTGCCAGCAGTGACTCGATTTGGCAGGACTATGGCTACACCTTC; cdr3_aa: CASSDSIWQDYGYTF
v_call: TRBV2; d_call: TRBD1; j_call: TRBJ1-6; clone_size: .; cdr3_nt: TGTGCCAGCGGAGACAGGGGTGGTTCACCCCTCCACTTT; cdr3_aa: CASGDRGGSPLHF
v_call: TRBV7-9; d_call: TRBD1; j_call: TRBJ1-1; clone_size: .; cdr3_nt: TGTGCCAGCAGCCGAACAGGGGTGAGCACTGAAGCTTTCTTT; cdr3_aa: CASSRTGVSTEAFF
v_call: TRBV18; d_call: TRBD1; j_call: TRBJ2-7; clone_size: .; cdr3_nt: TGTGCCAGCTCACCCGGGACAGGGGTGGACGAGCAGTACTTC; cdr3_aa: CASSPGTGVDEQYF
v_call: TRBV3-1/TRBV3-2; d_call: TRBD1; j_call: TRBJ2-2; clone_size: .; cdr3_nt: TGTGCCAGCAGCCAGACAGGGGGGACCGGGGAGCTGTTTTTT; cdr3_aa: CASSQTGGTGELFF
v_call: TRBV5-4; d_call: .; j_call: TRBJ2-7; clone_size: .; cdr3_nt: TGTGCCAGCAGCTCTCGACTTGGCGGCCACTCCTACGAGCAGTACTTC; cdr3_aa: CASSSRLGGHSYEQYF
v_call: TRBV19; d_call: .; j_call: TRBJ2-3; clone_size: once; cdr3_nt: TGTGCCAGTAGTTCACGGGGGAGGCTTGGCACAGATACGCAGTATTTT; cdr3_aa: CASSSRGRLGTDTQYF
v_call: TRBV3-1/TRBV3-2; d_call: .; j_call: TRBJ1-1; clone_size: .; cdr3_nt: TGTGCCAGCAGCCACCCGAACAAGAGACCCACCCGGTACACTGAAGCTTTCTTT; cdr3_aa: CASSHPNKRPTRYTEAFF
v_call: TRBV2; d_call: TRBD2; j_call: TRBJ2-3; clone_size: .; cdr3_nt: TGTGCCAGCAGTGACTTAGCGGGAGCGGAAGATACGCAGTATTTT; cdr3_aa: CASSDLAGAEDTQYF
v_call: TRBV30; d_call: .; j_call: TRBJ1-4; clone_size: .; cdr3_nt: TGTGCCTGGAGTGCCATCTCAGGGCAGAAGGGTGAAAAACTGTTTTTT; cdr3_aa: CAWSAISGQKGEKLFF
v_call: TRBV27; d_call: .; j_call: TRBJ1-4; clone_size: .; cdr3_nt: TGTGCCAGCAGTTCAGGGGCGGGGAGAAGGAAACTGTTTTTT; cdr3_aa: CASSSGAGRRKLFF